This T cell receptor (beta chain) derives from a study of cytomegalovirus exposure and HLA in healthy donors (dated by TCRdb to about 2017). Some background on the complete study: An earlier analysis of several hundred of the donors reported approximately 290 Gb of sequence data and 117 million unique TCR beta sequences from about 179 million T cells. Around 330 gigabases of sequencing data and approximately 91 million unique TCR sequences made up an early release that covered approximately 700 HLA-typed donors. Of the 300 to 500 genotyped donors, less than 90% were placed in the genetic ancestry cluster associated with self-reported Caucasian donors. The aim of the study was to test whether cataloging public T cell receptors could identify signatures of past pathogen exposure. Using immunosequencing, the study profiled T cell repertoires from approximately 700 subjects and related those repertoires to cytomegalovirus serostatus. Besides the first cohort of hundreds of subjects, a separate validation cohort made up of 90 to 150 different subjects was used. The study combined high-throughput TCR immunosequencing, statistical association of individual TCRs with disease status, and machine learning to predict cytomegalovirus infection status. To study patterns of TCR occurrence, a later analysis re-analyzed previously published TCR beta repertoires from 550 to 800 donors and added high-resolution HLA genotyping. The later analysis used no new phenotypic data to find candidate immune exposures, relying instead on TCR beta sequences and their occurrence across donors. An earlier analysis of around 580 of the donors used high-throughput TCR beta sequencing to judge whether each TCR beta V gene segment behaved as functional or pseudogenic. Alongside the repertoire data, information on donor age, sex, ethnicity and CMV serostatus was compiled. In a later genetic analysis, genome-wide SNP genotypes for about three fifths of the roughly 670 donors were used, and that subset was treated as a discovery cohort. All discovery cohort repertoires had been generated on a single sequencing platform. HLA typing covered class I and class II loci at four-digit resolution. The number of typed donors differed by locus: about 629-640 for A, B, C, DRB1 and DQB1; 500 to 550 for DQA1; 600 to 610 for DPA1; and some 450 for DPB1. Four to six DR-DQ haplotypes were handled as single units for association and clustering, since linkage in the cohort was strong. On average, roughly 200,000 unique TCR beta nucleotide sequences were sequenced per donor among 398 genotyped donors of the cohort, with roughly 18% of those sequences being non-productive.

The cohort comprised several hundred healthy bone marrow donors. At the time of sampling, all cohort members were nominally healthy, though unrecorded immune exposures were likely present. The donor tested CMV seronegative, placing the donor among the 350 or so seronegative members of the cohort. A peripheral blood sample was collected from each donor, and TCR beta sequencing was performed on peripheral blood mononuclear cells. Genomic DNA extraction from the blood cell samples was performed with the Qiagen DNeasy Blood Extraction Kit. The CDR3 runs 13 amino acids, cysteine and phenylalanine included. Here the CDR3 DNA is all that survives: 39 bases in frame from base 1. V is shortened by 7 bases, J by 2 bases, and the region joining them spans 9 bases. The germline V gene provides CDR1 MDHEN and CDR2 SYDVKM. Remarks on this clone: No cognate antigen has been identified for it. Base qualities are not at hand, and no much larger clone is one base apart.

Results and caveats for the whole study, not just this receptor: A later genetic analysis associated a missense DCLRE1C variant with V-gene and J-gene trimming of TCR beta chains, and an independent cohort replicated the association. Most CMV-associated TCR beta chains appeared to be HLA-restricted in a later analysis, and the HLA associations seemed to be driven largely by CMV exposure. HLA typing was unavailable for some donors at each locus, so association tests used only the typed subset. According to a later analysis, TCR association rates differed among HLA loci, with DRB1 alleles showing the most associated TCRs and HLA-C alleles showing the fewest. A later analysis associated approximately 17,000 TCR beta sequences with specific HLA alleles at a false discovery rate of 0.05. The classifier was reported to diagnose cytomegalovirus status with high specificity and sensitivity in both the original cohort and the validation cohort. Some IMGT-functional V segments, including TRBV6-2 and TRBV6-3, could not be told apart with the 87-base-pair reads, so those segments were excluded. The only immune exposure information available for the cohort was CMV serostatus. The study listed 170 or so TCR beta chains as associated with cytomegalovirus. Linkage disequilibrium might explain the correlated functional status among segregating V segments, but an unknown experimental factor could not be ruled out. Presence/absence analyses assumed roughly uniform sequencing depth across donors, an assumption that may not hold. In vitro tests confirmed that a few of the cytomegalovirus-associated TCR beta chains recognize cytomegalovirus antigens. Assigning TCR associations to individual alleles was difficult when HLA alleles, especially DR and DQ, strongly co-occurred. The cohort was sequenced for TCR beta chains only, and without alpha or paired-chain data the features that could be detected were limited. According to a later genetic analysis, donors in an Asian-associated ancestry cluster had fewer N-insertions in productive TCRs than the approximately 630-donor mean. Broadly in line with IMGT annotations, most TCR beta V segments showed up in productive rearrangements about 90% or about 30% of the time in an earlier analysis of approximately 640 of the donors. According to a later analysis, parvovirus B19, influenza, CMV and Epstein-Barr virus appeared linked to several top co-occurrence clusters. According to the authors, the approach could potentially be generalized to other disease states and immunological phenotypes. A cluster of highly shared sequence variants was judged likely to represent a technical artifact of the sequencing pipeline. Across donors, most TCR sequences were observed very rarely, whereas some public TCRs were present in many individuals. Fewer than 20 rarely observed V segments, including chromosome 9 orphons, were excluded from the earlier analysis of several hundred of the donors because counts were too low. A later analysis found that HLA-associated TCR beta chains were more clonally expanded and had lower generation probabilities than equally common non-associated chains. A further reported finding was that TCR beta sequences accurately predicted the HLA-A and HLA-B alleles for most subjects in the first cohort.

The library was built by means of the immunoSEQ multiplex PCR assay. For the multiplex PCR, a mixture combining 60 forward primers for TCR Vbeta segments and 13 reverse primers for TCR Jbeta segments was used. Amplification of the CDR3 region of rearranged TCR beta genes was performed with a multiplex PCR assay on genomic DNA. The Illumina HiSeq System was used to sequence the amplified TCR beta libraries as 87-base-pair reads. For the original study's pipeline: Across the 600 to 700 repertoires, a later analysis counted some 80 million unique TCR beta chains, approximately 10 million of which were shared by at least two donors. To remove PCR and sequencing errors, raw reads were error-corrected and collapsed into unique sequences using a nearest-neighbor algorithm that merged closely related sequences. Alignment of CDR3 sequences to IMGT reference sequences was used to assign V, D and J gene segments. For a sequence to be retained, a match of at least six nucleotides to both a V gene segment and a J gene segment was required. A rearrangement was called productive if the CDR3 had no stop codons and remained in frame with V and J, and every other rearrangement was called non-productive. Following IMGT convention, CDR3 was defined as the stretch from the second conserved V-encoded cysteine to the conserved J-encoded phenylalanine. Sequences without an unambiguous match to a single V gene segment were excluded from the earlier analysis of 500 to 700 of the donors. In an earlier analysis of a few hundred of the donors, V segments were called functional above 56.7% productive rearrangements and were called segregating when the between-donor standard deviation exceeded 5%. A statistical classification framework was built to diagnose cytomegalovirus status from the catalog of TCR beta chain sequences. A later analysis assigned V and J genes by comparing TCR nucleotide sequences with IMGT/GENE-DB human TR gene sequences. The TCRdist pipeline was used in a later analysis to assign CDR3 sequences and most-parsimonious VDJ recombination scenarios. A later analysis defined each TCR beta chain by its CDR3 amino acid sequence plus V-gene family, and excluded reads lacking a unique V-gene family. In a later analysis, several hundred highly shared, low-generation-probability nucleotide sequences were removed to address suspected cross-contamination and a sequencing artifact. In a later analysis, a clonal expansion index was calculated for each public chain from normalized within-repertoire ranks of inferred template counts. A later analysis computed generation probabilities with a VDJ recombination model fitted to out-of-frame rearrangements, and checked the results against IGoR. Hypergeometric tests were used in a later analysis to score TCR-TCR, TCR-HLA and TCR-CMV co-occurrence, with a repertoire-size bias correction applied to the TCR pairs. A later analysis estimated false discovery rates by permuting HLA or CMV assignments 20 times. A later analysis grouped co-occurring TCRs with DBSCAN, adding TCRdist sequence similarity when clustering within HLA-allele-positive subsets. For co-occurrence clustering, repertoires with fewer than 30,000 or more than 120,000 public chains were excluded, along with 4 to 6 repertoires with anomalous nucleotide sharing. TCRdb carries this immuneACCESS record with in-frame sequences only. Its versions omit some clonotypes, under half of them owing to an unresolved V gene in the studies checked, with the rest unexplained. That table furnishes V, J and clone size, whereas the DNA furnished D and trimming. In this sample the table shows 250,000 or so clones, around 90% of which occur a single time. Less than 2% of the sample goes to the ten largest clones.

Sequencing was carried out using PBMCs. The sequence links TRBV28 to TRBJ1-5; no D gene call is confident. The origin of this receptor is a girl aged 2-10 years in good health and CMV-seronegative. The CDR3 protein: CASTPGGNQPQHF. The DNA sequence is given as TGTGCCAGCACCCCCGGGGGCAATCAGCCCCAGCATTTT.